Listed below are T cell receptor beta chains from one sample, sequenced in a study of T cell repertoires in cytomegalovirus infection. These TCRs are of unknown antigen specificity. TCRdb reprocessed the reads with MiXCR, giving one entry per CDR3 protein. The table shows approximately 70,000 distinct CDR3 sequences, with approximately 22% occurring only once. The source was CD8+ T cells from cultured PBMCs, collected from culture after CMV antigen stimulation. The receptors here all came from a human donor in good health (CMV status not recorded). Some clones in this sample may be carry-over from other donors' samples. Both conserved end residues are part of each CDR3. The D gene is left open where the match is weak. Clone size is not always given. Where it is, it says once, few, many or a class for expanded clones.

V gene,clone size,J gene,D gene,CDR3 DNA,CDR3 protein
TRBV7-6,few,TRBJ2-6,TRBD1,TGTGCCAGCAGCTTCATCGCACAGGGGGCGGCCGGGGCCAACGTCCTGACTTTC,CASSFIAQGAAGANVLTF
TRBV7-3,NA,TRBJ1-1,TRBD1,TGTGCCAGCAGCTTAATTAGACAGGGGCGGAACACTGAAGCTTTCTTT,CASSLIRQGRNTEAFF
TRBV7-2,few,TRBJ1-1,TRBD1,TGTGCCAGCAGTGAGACGGGACAGGACCCTGAAGCTTTCTTT,CASSETGQDPEAFF
TRBV7-2,NA,TRBJ2-7,NA,TGTGCCAGCAGCCCAAGGGCAGGAGAAGAGCAGTACTTC,CASSPRAGEEQYF
TRBV7-9,NA,TRBJ1-2,NA,TGTGCCAGCCGGTCCGGCAGGGACTATGGCTACACCTTC,CASRSGRDYGYTF
TRBV6-2/TRBV6-3,NA,TRBJ1-5,NA,TGTGCCAGCAGTTACTTCGGGTGGGGCAATCAGCCCCAGCATTTT,CASSYFGWGNQPQHF
TRBV4-3,NA,TRBJ2-7,TRBD1,TGCGCCAGCAGCCCCGGGACAGGGGACTACGAGCAGTACTTC,CASSPGTGDYEQYF
TRBV7-9,NA,TRBJ2-7,NA,TGTGCCAGCAGCCATGGCGGGGACCCCTACGAGCAGTACTTC,CASSHGGDPYEQYF
TRBV7-2,few,TRBJ1-5,NA,TGTGCCAGCAGCTTAGATTCAGGGCTGGGAAGCAATCAGCCCCAGCATTTT,CASSLDSGLGSNQPQHF
TRBV7-9,few,TRBJ1-1,TRBD1,TGTGCCAGCAGCTTAGGGGACAGGAACACTGAAGCTTTCTTT,CASSLGDRNTEAFF
TRBV6-1,once,TRBJ1-2,TRBD1,TGTGCCAGCAGTGAAATAACCGGGACAGGGTGGGGCTACACCTTC,CASSEITGTGWGYTF
TRBV28,NA,TRBJ1-5,NA,TGTGCCAGCAGTCATGACGGTAACTCGGGGTCGCTAGATCAGCCCCAGCATTTT,CASSHDGNSGSLDQPQHF
TRBV27,NA,TRBJ2-7,NA,TGTGCCAGCAGTTTCAGACACGGCCTATACGAGCAGTACTTC,CASSFRHGLYEQYF
TRBV12-3/TRBV12-4,NA,TRBJ1-1,NA,TGTGCCAGCAGTTTAAGGTCAGTGAACACTGAAGCTTTCTTT,CASSLRSVNTEAFF
TRBV20-1,few,TRBJ1-5,TRBD1,TGCAGTGCTAGTAAACAGGGGGATCAGCCCCAGCATTTT,CSASKQGDQPQHF
TRBV7-8,NA,TRBJ1-4,NA,TGTGCCAGCAGCTTAGAACGGGGGCTGAATGAAAAACTGTTTTTT,CASSLERGLNEKLFF
TRBV7-2,NA,TRBJ2-7,NA,TGTGCCAGCAGCCGCCGGGGTAGTCTAGGCGAGCAGTACTTC,CASSRRGSLGEQYF
TRBV7-9,few,TRBJ1-5,NA,TGTGCCAGCAGCCCCAAGGGTTGGGATCAGCCCCAGCATTTT,CASSPKGWDQPQHF
TRBV7-2,few,TRBJ1-1,NA,TGTGCCAGCACCAATCCCGGCAGAAGTTACACTGAAGCTTTCTTT,CASTNPGRSYTEAFF
TRBV27,few,TRBJ2-5,NA,TGTGCCAGCGGATTGACTAGGGCCTTTCAAGAGACCCAGTACTTC,CASGLTRAFQETQYF
TRBV28,NA,TRBJ1-1,NA,TGTGCCAGCAGTTCGTGGACAGTTCAGGGGAACACTGAAGCTTTCTTT,CASSSWTVQGNTEAFF
TRBV12-3/TRBV12-4,NA,TRBJ1-2,NA,TGTGCCAGCAGTTTGAGGGGTGGGAAGACCTTC,CASSLRGGKTF